This TCR beta chain was sequenced during a study of T cell responses to AZD1222 COVID-19 vaccine. Findings and limits, study-wide: Nearly half of spike-specific TCRs reportedly go after variant regions that carry no mutations. The breadth and depth of Spike-specific TCRs increased once two AZD1222 doses had been given. Dominant CD4 TCR responses targeted spike regions 160-218 and 743-854.

Trimming took off 5 bases at V and 3 bases at J, with 14 bases between the two ends. The germline CDR1 and CDR2 sequences are GTSNPN and SVGIG (reference sequence). The CDR3 totals 13 residues. The method was immunoSEQ multiplex PCR; TCRdb's version includes in-frame clones alone and lacks a portion of them. Here the sample spans under 110,000 clones, about 90% being singletons. Notes on this clone: Its antigen remains unknown.

The source was peripheral blood, collected on day 0 of AZD1222 vaccination. The chain has TRBV30 and TRBJ2-7, with D tentatively TRBD1 (6 bases). This sequence originates from an adult in good health. CDR3 protein: CAWGNQGIYEQYF. The CDR3 bases are TGTGCCTGGGGGAACCAGGGGATCTACGAGCAGTACTTC. The full variable domain, in which reference TRBV30 and TRBJ2-7 provide the parts outside the CDR3, is SQTIHQWPATLVQPVGSPLSLECTVEGTSNPNLYWYRQAAGRGLQLLFYSVGIGQISSEVPQNLSASRPQDRQFILSSKKLLLSDSGFYLCAWGNQGIYEQYFGPGTRLTVT.